This TCR beta chain was retrieved from a study of technical replicates of blood from a handful of donors. CDR1 is SGHTA and CDR2 is FQGNSA in the germline V gene. The length of the CDR3 is 13 residues. The germline V and J ends were trimmed by 4 bases and 6 bases, with 10 bases remaining between them. Assay: immunoSEQ multiplex PCR; the TCRdb copy retains only in-frame clones and omits some. Of about 83,000 clones in the sample, 96% were seen once. This TCR came from a human donor in good health. The rearrangement joins TRBV7-2 to TRBJ2-1, with D possibly TRBD2 on 6 matching bases. The specimen sequenced was T cells isolated from PBMCs. CDR3 nucleotides: TGTGCCAGCAGCTCGGGAGTTACCAATGAGCAGTTCTTC. Its protein product is CASSSGVTNEQFF.